The 23 T cell receptor beta chains reported below all come from one sample, sequenced in a study of metastatic and nonmetastatic thyroid tumors. With MiXCR, TCRdb called clones anew from the PCR reads. The table shows 15,000 to 20,000 clones, with approximately 29% occurring only once. Each patient went into thyroid surgery without having received any treatment. Sample: adjacent normal tissue. These receptors originate from a female donor with papillary thyroid cancer or a benign thyroid nodule (not recorded which). Some clones in this sample may be carry-over from other donors' samples.

The gene calls are TRBV7-8 and TRBJ2-2; D not certain. Germline V lookup: CDR1 SGHVS, CDR2 FQNEAQ. V dropped 2 bases and J dropped 0 bases, with 4 bases sitting between them. The CDR3 extends over 14 amino acids. Written as DNA, the CDR3 is TGTGCCAGCAGCTTAACTCCGAACACCGGGGAGCTGTTTTTT. Its protein product is CASSLTPNTGELFF.

This clone is termed medium-sized (0.01 to 0.1%). The genes are TRBV24-1 and TRBJ2-7; D gene uncertain. V lost 6 bases and J lost 4, with 12 bases in between. Germline CDR1 reads KGHDR; CDR2 reads SFDVKD. This CDR3 is 13 amino acids long. Written as DNA, the CDR3 is TGTGCCACCAGTACTCCGGGTGCATACGAGCAGTACTTC. Translating it yields CATSTPGAYEQYF.

Concerning this clone: Germline and junction disagree at one end, which may indicate a read error. DNA for the CDR3: TGTGCCACTGGCCAGGAGAGACTCTATGGATACACCTTC. Amino acid sequence: CATGQERLYGYTF. This rearrangement joins TRBV28 to TRBJ1-2; D unresolved. This CDR3 region has 13 residues. Germline CDR1 is MDHEN and CDR2 is SYDVKM.

This clone was detected a few times. Germline and junction disagree at one end, which may indicate a read error. The chain couples TRBV6-1 to TRBJ1-1; D remains unclear. This CDR3 contains 15 residues. Looked up from germline, CDR1 is MNHNS and CDR2 is SASEGT. The CDR3 coding sequence is TGTGCCATCAGTGAGTCGACTTCTCCGGGAACTGAAGCTTTCTTT. It yields the protein CAISESTSPGTEAFF.

The V and J genes are TRBV20-1 and TRBJ1-2; unclear D gene. CDR3 length: 15 residues. V was clipped by 2 bases and J by 9 bases, with 22 bases between them. Germline assignment: CDR1 DFQATT and CDR2 SNEGSKA (reference sequence). The CDR3 sequence is CSARPDGLLYGSYTF. CDR3 DNA sequence: TGCAGTGCTAGACCGGACGGTCTTCTCTATGGTAGCTACACCTTC.

The V gene is TRBV7-6, the J gene TRBJ1-2; 12 bases are shared with TRBD1. This CDR3 has 15 residues. Germline V gene lookup returns CDR1 SGHVS and CDR2 FNYEAQ. The trim removed 5 bases at V and 5 bases at J, leaving 6 bases unmatched. CDR3 DNA: TGTGCCAGCAGCACGGGGACAGGGGGCGCATATGGCTACACCTTC. The encoded protein is CASSTGTGGAYGYTF.

This clone has at least ten counts. The chain combines TRBV7-9 with TRBJ1-2; D may be TRBD1 (6 bases). CDR1 SEHNR and CDR2 FQNEAQ come from the germline V gene (reference sequence). The CDR3 is 13 residues long. V lost 1 base and J 4 bases, leaving 7 bases between the germline ends. The CDR3 region has the DNA TGTGCCAGCAGCTTAGGGGGGGCCTATGGCTACACCTTC. As protein: CASSLGGAYGYTF.

This clone appeared a few times. The chain carries TRBV28 and TRBJ2-7; no definite D call. Germline CDR1 is MDHEN and CDR2 is SYDVKM. The germline V and J ends were trimmed by 10 bases and 5 bases, with 24 bases remaining between them. The CDR3 is 15 residues long. CDR3 sequence: CAIGEDGSDVNEQYF. CDR3 in DNA: TGTGCCATCGGTGAGGACGGCAGCGACGTGAACGAGCAGTACTTC. Together with reference TRBV28 and TRBJ2-7, the CDR3 gives the full variable domain: DVKVTQSSRYLVKRTGEKVFLECVQDMDHENMFWYRQDPGLGLRLIYFSYDVKMKEKGDIPEGYSVSREKKERFSLILESASTNQTSMYLCAIGEDGSDVNEQYFGPGTRLTVT.

By proportion, this clone is medium-sized. The V gene is TRBV4-2, the J gene TRBJ2-1; 8 bases fit TRBD2. V dropped 1 base and J dropped 9; count of bases not matched to a gene: 14. The CDR3 has 17 residues. Germline V gives CDR1 LGHNA, CDR2 YNFKEQ. CDR3 DNA sequence: TGTGCCAGCAGCCAAGTTTCAGGAGGCGGGGGGTGGGGTGAGCAGTTCTTC. Translation gives CASSQVSGGGGWGEQFF.

This clone was seen repeatedly, ten times or more. The rearrangement joins TRBV30 to TRBJ2-7; the D gene could be TRBD1 or TRBD2 (5 bases each). This CDR3 has 11 amino acids. Germline CDR1 is GTSNPN and CDR2 is SVGIG (reference sequence). Trimming cost V 7 bases and J 7 bases, with 14 bases left between them. The CDR3 loop reads CAYLGVREQYF. The CDR3 bases are TGTGCCTACTTGGGGGTTCGGGAGCAGTACTTC.

This clone was detected ten times or more. The CDR3 region has the DNA TGTGCCAGCAGCCAAGCGAGACTAGCGGGGGGGTTATATACGCAGTATTTT. This codes for CASSQARLAGGLYTQYF. The rearrangement links TRBV3-1 to TRBJ2-3; 14 bases map to TRBD2. Germline values: CDR1 LGHDT, CDR2 YNNKEL (reference sequence). V shed 1 base and J 7 bases; nucleotides not matched to a gene: 7. This CDR3 has 17 amino acids.

CDR3 sequence reads: CASTRGHTDTQYF. The DNA for the CDR3 is TGTGCCAGCACCAGGGGGCACACAGATACGCAGTATTTT. J is TRBJ2-3 and V is TRBV11-2; TRBD1 matches 8 bases. This CDR3 has 13 amino acids. The ends lost 7 bases at V and 2 bases at J; junction bases unmatched: 2. Germline V gene data show CDR1 as SGHAT and CDR2 as FQNNGV.

J is TRBJ2-7 and V is TRBV15; D is ambiguous. This CDR3 comprises 14 residues. In germline, CDR1 is LNHNV, CDR2 YYDKDF (reference sequence). V dropped 9 bases and J dropped 0 bases, with 15 bases sitting between them. This chain's CDR3 is CATRVARRSYEQYF. DNA of the CDR3: TGTGCCACTCGGGTCGCTCGTCGCTCCTACGAGCAGTACTTC.

The chain recombines TRBV5-1 with TRBJ2-5, with a tentative D call TRBD1 (5 bases). The CDR3 consists of 14 residues. Per germline, CDR1 SGHRS and CDR2 YFSETQ. V lost 4 bases and J lost 5, with 15 bases in between. The CDR3 nucleotides read TGCGCCAGCAGCCTCGGACACGGCCGGGAGACCCAGTACTTC. This codes for CASSLGHGRETQYF.

The J gene is TRBJ1-6, the V gene TRBV2, with 8 bases lining up with TRBD1. The trim removed 7 bases at V and 9 bases at J, leaving 8 bases unmatched. Germline CDR1 and CDR2: SNHLY and FYNNEI. This CDR3 comprises 14 residues. CDR3 coding DNA: TGTGCCAGCACCCCCGGACAGGGTGTTTCACCCCTCCACTTT. Protein sequence: CASTPGQGVSPLHF.

This clone is categorized as medium-sized. The chain recombines TRBV3-1 with TRBJ1-2; unclear D gene. CDR1 LGHDT and CDR2 YNNKEL come from the germline V gene (reference sequence). This CDR3 spans 14 amino acids. With 4 bases removed from V and 5 bases from J, the gap between germline ends came to 14 bases. CDR3 in DNA: TGTGCCAGCAGCCCCCTCGGGTCAGATTATGGCTACACCTTC. Its translation is CASSPLGSDYGYTF.

Of note for this clone: The germline gene is not matched at one end of the junction; a read error may be the cause. The chain has TRBV24-1 and TRBJ2-3; a possible D gene is TRBD2 (5 bases). The CDR3 runs to 14 residues. Germline CDR1 KGHDR, CDR2 SFDVKD. This CDR3 is CATSKGGSTDTQYF. The CDR3 coding sequence is TGCGCCACCAGCAAAGGAGGTAGCACAGATACGCAGTATTTT.

J is TRBJ2-7 and V is TRBV27; D possibly uses TRBD1 or TRBD2 (5 bases each). Germline CDR1 reads MNHEY; CDR2 reads SMNVEV (reference sequence). V lost 4 bases and J 5 bases, leaving 24 bases between the germline ends. This CDR3 has 17 amino acids. CDR3: CASSSQSRVYRGNEQYF. DNA of the CDR3: TGTGCCAGCAGTTCGCAATCCAGGGTCTATAGAGGGAACGAGCAGTACTTC.

This clone came up many times. It may be a read error: a sequence one base away is much more abundant. The sample contains more than one DNA sequence encoding this CDR3. The chain has TRBV2 and TRBJ1-1, with D maybe TRBD1 (6 bases). V was shortened by 3 bases and J by 4 bases, with 12 bases between the two germline ends. The CDR3 extends over 14 amino acids. Germline values: CDR1 SNHLY, CDR2 FYNNEI. CDR3 loop: CASSDVGGGTEAFF. The CDR3 DNA sequence: TGTGCCAGCAGTGACGTCGGGGGCGGCACTGAAGCTTTCTTT.

The chain links TRBV7-9 to TRBJ2-2; D is unresolved. The CDR3 is 13 amino acids. Trimming took off 5 bases at V and 3 bases at J, with 7 bases between the two ends. Germline CDR1 SEHNR, CDR2 FQNEAQ (reference sequence). CDR3 in amino acids: CASSRVDTGELFF. In nucleotides, the CDR3 is TGTGCCAGCAGCCGTGTTGACACCGGGGAGCTGTTTTTT. Drawing the rest from reference TRBV7-9 and TRBJ2-2, the complete variable domain is DTGVSQNPRHKITKRGQNVTFRCDPISEHNRLYWYRQTLGQGPEFLTYFQNEAQLEKSRLLSDRFSAERPKGSFSTLEIQRTEQGDSAMYLCASSRVDTGELFFGEGSRLTVL.

The chain combines TRBV5-1 with TRBJ2-5; weak D call: TRBD2 (6 bases). This CDR3 has 14 residues. Germline V gene sequence: CDR1 SGHRS, CDR2 YFSETQ. The germline V and J ends were trimmed by 2 bases and 4 bases, with 12 bases remaining between them. CDR3 loop: CASSLIGEVETQYF. CDR3 coding DNA: TGCGCCAGCAGCTTAATAGGGGAGGTAGAGACCCAGTACTTC.

Of note for this clone: The limits of the CDR3 on the DNA are not certain, so only TCRdb's listed CDR3 is given. This chain links TRBV15 with TRBJ2-3; the D segment call TRBD1 is taken from the table without a DNA check. Germline V gene lookup returns CDR1 LNHNV and CDR2 YYDKDF (reference sequence). A total of 14 residues make up the CDR3, ends included. The CDR3 reads CATGAGFFGDTQYF.

This clone was observed many times. A much larger clonotype is one base distant, so this may be a read error. This chain joins TRBV6-5 and TRBJ1-4; D gene uncertain. The CDR3 sequence is 15 residues long. The V end lost 0 bases, the J end lost 6 bases, and 11 bases lay between the germline ends. CDR1 and CDR2 (germline): MNHEY, SVGAGI. CDR3 loop: CASSYSRRSDEKLFF. The CDR3, as DNA: TGTGCCAGCAGTTACTCGAGGAGGTCTGATGAAAAACTGTTTTTT.